This passage covers 6 T cell receptor beta chains from one sample sequenced in a study of blood T cells in healthy people across ages. Next came a second PCR, run for about 7 to 12 cycles, which used a sample-barcoded 5' primer along with a J-beta primer mix. TCRdb called the 5' RACE reads again in MiXCR, with one record for every CDR3 protein. The sample includes 800,000 or so distinct CDR3 sequences, around 62% of them seen just once. Material for sequencing was blood. The receptors here all came from a man aged 25-40 years in good health.

The chain joins TRBV3-1 to TRBJ2-7; 10 bases are shared with TRBD2. The CDR3 extends over 16 amino acids. Germline V CDR1 and CDR2: LGHDT, YNNKEL (reference sequence). With 4 bases clipped from V and 1 base from J, the junction kept 7 bases outside the gene matches. The CDR3 DNA sequence: TGTGCCAGCAGCCCCCTAGCGGGGGCGGGGTCCTACGAGCAGTACTTC. It is translated as CASSPLAGAGSYEQYF.

The rearrangement joins TRBV4-1 to TRBJ2-4, with a weak D call TRBD2 (5 bases). The better agreement between TRBJ2-7 and the DNA end casts doubt on the J call. Germline-derived CDR1 and CDR2 are MGHRA and YSYEKL. The CDR3 runs to 14 residues. The chain's CDR3 is CASSQPGLGHEQYF. DNA of the CDR3: TGCGCCAGCAGCCAACCGGGGTTGGGCCACGAGCAGTACTTC.

DNA of the CDR3: TGTGCCAGCAGAGGTTTCTATGAGCAGTTCTTC. It translates to CASRGFYEQFF. The chain has TRBV28 and TRBJ2-1, with unresolved D. This CDR3 contains 11 residues. The germline V gene has CDR1 MDHEN and CDR2 SYDVKM. The germline V and J ends were trimmed by 6 bases and 8 bases, with 8 bases remaining between them.

The rearrangement links TRBV5-1 to TRBJ2-7; no clear D gene. CDR3 length: 13 residues. Germline assignment: CDR1 SGHRS and CDR2 YFSETQ. V was shortened by 0 bases and J by 3 bases, with 7 bases between the two germline ends. CDR3 nucleotides: TGCGCCAGCAGCTTGGTCCAGAACTACGAGCAGTACTTC. It codes for CASSLVQNYEQYF.

J is TRBJ2-7 and V is TRBV11-2; 7 positions match TRBD2. Germline V gene sequence: CDR1 SGHAT, CDR2 FQNNGV. Losses at the gene ends were 6 bases for V and 5 bases for J; bases not matched to a gene: 16. This CDR3 is built from 16 residues. The chain's CDR3 is CASRNGRRSSRNEQYF. CDR3 nucleotide sequence: TGTGCCAGCAGAAACGGGAGGAGGAGTTCGAGGAACGAGCAGTACTTC.

This sequence joins TRBV28 and TRBJ2-4; 7 nucleotides line up with TRBD1. In germline, CDR1 is MDHEN, CDR2 SYDVKM. This CDR3 has 16 amino acids. V was clipped by 4 bases and J by 0 bases; unmatched bases: 6. The CDR3 loop reads CASSSTGTLAKNIQYF. The DNA for the CDR3 is TGTGCCAGCAGTTCGACAGGGACCTTAGCCAAAAACATTCAGTACTTC. The variable domain in full, completed from reference TRBV28 and TRBJ2-4, reads DVKVTQSSRYLVKRTGEKVFLECVQDMDHENMFWYRQDPGLGLRLIYFSYDVKMKEKGDIPEGYSVSREKKERFSLILESASTNQTSMYLCASSSTGTLAKNIQYFGAGTRLSVL.